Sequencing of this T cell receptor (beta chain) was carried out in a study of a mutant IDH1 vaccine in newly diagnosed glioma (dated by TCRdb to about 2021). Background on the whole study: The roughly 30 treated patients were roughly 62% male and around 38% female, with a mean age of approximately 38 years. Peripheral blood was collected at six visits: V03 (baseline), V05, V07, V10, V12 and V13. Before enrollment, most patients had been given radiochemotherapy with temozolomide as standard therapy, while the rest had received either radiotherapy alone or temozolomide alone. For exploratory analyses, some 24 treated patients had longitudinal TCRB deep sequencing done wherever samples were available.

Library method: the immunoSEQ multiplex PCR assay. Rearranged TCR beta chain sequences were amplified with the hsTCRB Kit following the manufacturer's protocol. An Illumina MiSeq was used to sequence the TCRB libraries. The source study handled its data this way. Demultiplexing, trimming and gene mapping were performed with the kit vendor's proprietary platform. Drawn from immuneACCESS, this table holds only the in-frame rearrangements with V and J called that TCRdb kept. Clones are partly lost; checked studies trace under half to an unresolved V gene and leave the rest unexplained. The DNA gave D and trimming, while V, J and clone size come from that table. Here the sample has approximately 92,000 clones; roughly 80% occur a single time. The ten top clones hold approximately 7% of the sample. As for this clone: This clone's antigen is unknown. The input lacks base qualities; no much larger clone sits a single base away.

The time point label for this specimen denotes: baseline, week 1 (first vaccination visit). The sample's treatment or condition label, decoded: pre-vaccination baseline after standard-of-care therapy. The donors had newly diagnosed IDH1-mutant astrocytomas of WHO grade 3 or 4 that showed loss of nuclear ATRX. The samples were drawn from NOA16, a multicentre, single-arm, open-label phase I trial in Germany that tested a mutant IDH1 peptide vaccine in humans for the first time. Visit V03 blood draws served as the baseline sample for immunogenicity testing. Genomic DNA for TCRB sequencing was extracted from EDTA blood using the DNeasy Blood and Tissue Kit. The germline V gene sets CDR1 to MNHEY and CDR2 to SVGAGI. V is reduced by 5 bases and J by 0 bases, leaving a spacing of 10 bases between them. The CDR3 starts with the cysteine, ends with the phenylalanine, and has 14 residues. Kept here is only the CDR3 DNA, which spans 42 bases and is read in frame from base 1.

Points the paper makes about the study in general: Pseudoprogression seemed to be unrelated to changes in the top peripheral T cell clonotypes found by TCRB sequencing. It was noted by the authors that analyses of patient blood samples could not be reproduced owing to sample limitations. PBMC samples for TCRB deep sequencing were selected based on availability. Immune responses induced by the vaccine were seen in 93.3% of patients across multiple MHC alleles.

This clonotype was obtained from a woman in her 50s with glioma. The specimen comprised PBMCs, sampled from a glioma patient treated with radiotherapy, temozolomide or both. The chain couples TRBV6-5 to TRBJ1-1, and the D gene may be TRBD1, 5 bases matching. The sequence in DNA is TGTGCCAGCAGTAACCAGGGCCTGAACACTGAAGCTTTCTTT. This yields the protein CASSNQGLNTEAFF.